Sequencing of this T cell receptor beta chain was carried out in a study of cytomegalovirus exposure and HLA in healthy donors. Germline V gene sequence: CDR1 MNHNS, CDR2 SASEGT. Trimming left V 8 bases short and J 0 bases short, with 5 bases between. The CDR3 consists of 12 residues. Primers for the PCR totalled 60 Vbeta and 13 Jbeta. The data were produced by immunoSEQ multiplex PCR, yet TCRdb's version contains in-frame clones alone and is incomplete. This sample has around 64,000 clones, with about 74% found just once. The sample taken for sequencing was PBMCs. The TCR sequence derives from a woman in her twenties or thirties in good health and CMV-seropositive. The J gene is TRBJ1-5, the V gene TRBV6-1; unclear D gene. The CDR3 spells CASRGSNQPQHF. The DNA for the CDR3 is TGTGCCAGCCGGGGTAGCAATCAGCCCCAGCATTTT.